Below, 20 T cell receptor beta chains from the same sample are listed, as sequenced in a study of blood T cell repertoires in COVID-19. The protocol was immunoSEQ multiplex PCR, while the TCRdb copy is restricted to in-frame clones and leaves out a portion. The sample contains about 44,000 clones, roughly nine tenths of which appear only once. The specimen was peripheral blood. All receptors derive from a woman of 80 years or more in a cohort sampled during active or convalescent COVID-19.

The chain recombines TRBV7-2 with TRBJ2-5; TRBD2 aligns across 7 bases. Trimming at V came to 4 bases and at J to 4 bases, leaving 9 bases not matched to a gene. The CDR3 has 15 amino acids. Germline V CDR1 and CDR2: SGHTA, FQGNSA. The CDR3 loop is CASSSGLTPRETQYF. For the CDR3, the DNA is TGTGCCAGCAGCTCGGGACTAACCCCCAGAGAGACCCAGTACTTC.

V is TRBV5-1 and J is TRBJ1-2, with 7 bases that match TRBD1. Trimming took 0 bases from V and 5 from J; bases not matched to a gene: 4. CDR1 is SGHRS, CDR2 YFSETQ, per germline. The CDR3 has 14 residues. The CDR3 bases are TGCGCCAGCAGCTTGGGACAGGGAAATTATGGCTACACCTTC. It encodes CASSLGQGNYGYTF.

V gene TRBV2 combines with J gene TRBJ1-2; D is undetermined. Trimming took 3 bases from V and 0 from J, leaving 5 bases between them. This CDR3 is built from 13 residues. Germline lookup yields CDR1 SNHLY and CDR2 FYNNEI. The CDR3 sequence: CASSELANYGYTF. CDR3 coding DNA: TGTGCCAGCAGTGAGTTAGCTAACTATGGCTACACCTTC.

The CDR3 protein is CASSPGQGASYGYTF. CDR3 DNA: TGTGCCAGCAGCCCCGGACAGGGGGCTTCGTATGGCTACACCTTC. J is TRBJ1-2 and V is TRBV9; 11 bases fit TRBD1. The germline gives CDR1 SGDLS, CDR2 YYNGEE. Trimming took 4 bases from V and 5 from J; bases not matched to a gene: 7. The CDR3 length is 15 residues.

The chain links TRBV6-5 to TRBJ2-2; 7 bases line up with TRBD1. V shed 3 bases and J 6 bases; nucleotides not matched to a gene: 10. CDR1 is MNHEY, CDR2 SVGAGI, per germline. The CDR3 extends over 16 amino acids. Here the CDR3 DNA reads TGTGCCAGCAGTTATAAAAGGGGGCGCGTGGCCGGGGAGCTGTTTTTT. Protein product: CASSYKRGRVAGELFF.

The chain has TRBV5-1 and TRBJ2-2; possible D gene TRBD2, 5 bases. Trimming took off 6 bases at V and 3 bases at J, with 15 bases between the two ends. CDR3 length equals 15 residues. Germline V gene data show CDR1 as SGHRS and CDR2 as YFSETQ. This CDR3 reads CASNLGGADTGELFF. The CDR3 coding sequence is TGCGCCAGCAACCTCGGAGGAGCGGACACCGGGGAGCTGTTTTTT.

Only a few counts were recorded for this clone. The chain recombines TRBV5-4 with TRBJ2-5; 10 positions match TRBD2. The junction had 1 base not matched to a gene; V was cut back by 0 bases and J by 2 bases. This CDR3 region has 15 residues. The germline V gene encodes CDR1 SGHNT and CDR2 YYREEE (reference sequence). CDR3 residues: CASSLVLAGQETQYF. The CDR3 nucleotides are TGTGCCAGCAGCTTGGTACTAGCGGGACAAGAGACCCAGTACTTC.

This clone came up once. This chain uses TRBV27 with TRBJ1-1; D uncertain. Germline V CDR1 and CDR2: MNHEY, SMNVEV (reference sequence). V gave up 2 bases and J gave up 1 base, with 8 bases separating them. The CDR3 totals 14 residues. The CDR3 DNA follows: TGTGCCAGCAGTTTAAATGGGCAGAACACTGAAGCTTTCTTT. It yields the protein CASSLNGQNTEAFF.

V usage is TRBV2 and J usage is TRBJ1-1; 9 nucleotides match TRBD1. Germline lookup yields CDR1 SNHLY and CDR2 FYNNEI. Trimming at V came to 6 bases and at J to 5 bases, leaving 4 bases not matched to a gene. The CDR3 is made up of 13 amino acids. CDR3 in amino acids: CASRTGGGTEAFF. The CDR3 DNA follows: TGTGCCAGCAGAACAGGGGGCGGGACTGAAGCTTTCTTT.

This sequence joins TRBV6-6 and TRBJ1-2, with 8 nucleotides matching TRBD1. Unmatched junction bases numbered 9, after V lost 3 bases and J lost 6 bases. CDR3 length: 15 amino acids. Germline-derived CDR1 and CDR2 are MNHNY and SVGAGI (reference sequence). This CDR3 is CASSYYGQGVDGYTF. CDR3 in DNA: TGTGCCAGCAGTTATTACGGACAGGGCGTAGATGGCTACACCTTC.

This rearrangement joins TRBV5-6 to TRBJ1-2; D is possibly TRBD1 (5 bases). The germline gives CDR1 SGHDT, CDR2 YYEEEE. V lost 6 bases to trimming and J lost 4 bases, with 13 bases between them. This CDR3 contains 13 residues. This chain's CDR3 is CASNPTGTYGYTF. For the CDR3, the DNA is TGTGCCAGCAATCCCACAGGTACCTATGGCTACACCTTC.

The chain recombines TRBV2 with TRBJ2-2, with 12 bases matching TRBD2. Germline V gene sequence: CDR1 SNHLY, CDR2 FYNNEI. The CDR3 is made up of 16 amino acids. Unmatched junction bases numbered 3, after V lost 1 base and J lost 6 bases. CDR3 region: CASSEGSSGGAGELFF. CDR3 sequence (DNA): TGTGCCAGCAGTGAAGGTTCTAGCGGGGGGGCCGGGGAGCTGTTTTTT.

The chain recombines TRBV7-2 with TRBJ1-1; D is unresolved. V was clipped by 1 base and J by 0 bases, with 3 bases between them. Germline V lookup: CDR1 SGHTA, CDR2 FQGNSA. This CDR3 contains 13 residues. CDR3 bases: TGTGCCAGCAGCTTAGTATTGAACACTGAAGCTTTCTTT. The encoded protein is CASSLVLNTEAFF.

This sequence joins TRBV4-1 and TRBJ2-1; the match to TRBD1 covers 7 bases. CDR1 and CDR2 from the germline V gene are MGHRA and YSYEKL. Germline trimming cut 1 base from V and 2 bases from J; bases unmatched to any gene: 5. The CDR3 has 16 residues. The DNA of the CDR3 is TGCGCCAGCAGCCAAGGACAGGGACCTCCCTACAATGAGCAGTTCTTC. Amino acid sequence: CASSQGQGPPYNEQFF.

CDR3 protein: CASSTVPGQGSNPYEQYF. The CDR3 nucleotides are TGCGCCAGCAGCACAGTCCCGGGACAGGGATCAAACCCCTACGAGCAGTACTTC. The chain combines TRBV5-1 with TRBJ2-7; 9 bases agree with TRBD1. CDR3 length equals 18 residues. Germline assignment: CDR1 SGHRS and CDR2 YFSETQ. Trimming removed 4 bases from V and 2 bases from J; junction bases left unmatched: 16.

V and J are TRBV29-1 and TRBJ1-1, with D tentatively TRBD1 (5 bases). CDR3 length: 11 residues. The germline CDR1 and CDR2 sequences are SQVTM and ANQGSEA. Trimming left V 7 bases short and J 4 bases short, with 10 bases between. CDR3 in DNA: TGCAGCGCTGGGGGGGGCACTGAAGCTTTCTTT. Translating it yields CSAGGGTEAFF.

The chain has TRBV13 and TRBJ2-5; D call uncertain. The CDR3 spans 14 residues. Germline lookup yields CDR1 PRHDT and CDR2 FYEKMQ (reference sequence). Deletions cut 1 base from V and 0 bases from J, with 6 bases between. The CDR3 sequence is CASSLERNQETQYF. The CDR3 nucleotides read TGTGCCAGCAGCTTAGAGCGCAACCAAGAGACCCAGTACTTC.

The genes are TRBV27 and TRBJ1-3; D unresolved. Germline CDR1 reads MNHEY; CDR2 reads SMNVEV (reference sequence). Deletions cut 5 bases from V and 0 bases from J, with 8 bases between. The CDR3 consists of 14 residues. DNA for the CDR3: TGTGCCAGCAGTCGCTATGGCTCTGGAAACACCATATATTTT. Protein product: CASSRYGSGNTIYF.

The chain carries TRBV5-4 and TRBJ1-2; D might be TRBD1 (5 bases). Trimming removed 4 bases at V and 8 bases at J, with 18 bases between. Per the germline V gene, CDR1 is SGHNT and CDR2 is YYREEE (reference sequence). This CDR3 is 14 amino acids long. The CDR3 sequence is CASSRVSGVGGYTF. The CDR3, as DNA: TGTGCCAGCAGCCGCGTCTCGGGGGTCGGCGGCTACACCTTC.

The rearrangement joins TRBV7-2 to TRBJ1-1; TRBD1 aligns across 7 bases. This CDR3 spans 14 amino acids. From germline, CDR1 is SGHTA and CDR2 FQGNSA. The V gene end was trimmed by 4 bases and the J gene end by 1 base; junction bases not matched to a gene: 3. The DNA for the CDR3 is TGTGCCAGCAGCTACGGGACAGCGAACACTGAAGCTTTCTTT. Translation: CASSYGTANTEAFF.